This T cell receptor beta chain is from a study of beta chain features in type 1 diabetes (dated by TCRdb to 2016 to 2019). Concerning the study at large: Mean age, gender distribution, total cell number and subset yield did not differ between patients and healthy donors. Regulatory and stem cell-like memory subsets were isolated from only 8 patients and roughly 8 healthy donors, whereas naive and central memory subsets came from all 28 donors. A total of some 100,000,000 sorted cells were examined across all samples, and the number of cells per subset was strongly correlated with RNA yield. The study compared the TCRB repertoires of sorted circulating CD4+ T cell subsets in recently diagnosed type 1 diabetes patients with those in matched healthy donors.

This clone appeared a few times. Its antigen remains unidentified. The input lacks base qualities; no much larger clone sits a single base away. The study at large found these results: The naive, central memory and regulatory TCRB repertoires appeared to resemble one another more closely among patients than among healthy donors. A moderate but significant shortening of TCRB CDR3 length was observed in type 1 diabetes patients in all four CD4+ subsets. Because the HLA sub-analyses included only small numbers of individuals, any influence of HLA type on TCRB rearrangement was left unresolved. At VDJ recombination sites, type 1 diabetes patients had fewer insertions and more deleted nucleotides, which implies abnormalities in thymic rearrangement. Shorter templates might have been favored by PCR, but patient and control samples were amplified and corrected together, so both groups would have been affected equally by any skew. Because cDNA was sequenced instead of genomic DNA, highly expressing activated cells could be over-represented, though the groups showed no difference in activation or CD3 levels.

The entire isolated RNA was reverse transcribed using the High Capacity cDNA Reverse Transcription Kit, and thus expressed TCRB transcripts were sequenced. Deep immunoSEQ sequencing was performed on naive, central memory and regulatory T cell samples, with an average of about 3.57 million total reads per sample. After sorted cells were lysed in RLT buffer, RNA was extracted with DNase-treated RNeasy Micro or Mini kits, with the choice depending on cell number. Each cell subset was processed separately to prevent cross-contamination, with patient and healthy donor samples processed together. Using the immunoSEQ multiplex PCR, TCRB sequences were amplified from cDNA into 87-bp fragments spanning the CDR3 region. The amplicons were sequenced using the Illumina HiSeq platform. The authors' pipeline ran thus. PCR bias was corrected computationally using synthetic template baselines, and reads within Hamming distance 2 were collapsed, with unmergeable singletons discarded. By aligning reads against IMGT, V, D and J genes, CDR3 length, and insertions or deletions at six rearrangement sites were assigned. Within each subset, clonotype counts were normalized to the number of sorted cells before true diversity and Gini coefficients were calculated with the tcR R package. Repertoire sharing was quantified using the overlap coefficient calculated on TCRB nucleotide sequences. Out-of-frame TCRB sequences from naive cells were analyzed to stand in for the pre-selection repertoire. As stored in TCRdb, this immuneACCESS dataset retains in-frame rearrangements with V and J assigned. A fraction of the clones does not appear; measured against another copy, unresolved V genes explain less than half of the discrepancy, and the remainder lacks a known reason. The D gene and trimming were derived from the DNA, and the V and J assignments and clone size from that table. This sample has over 200,000 clones in its table, and roughly 11% of those were observed once. 0.017% of the sample goes to the ten largest clones.

Each donor gave one peripheral blood draw, approximately 110 mL on average, collected into heparinised tubes. A BD FACSAria II and a panel including CD45RO, CCR7, CD25, CD127, CD95 and CD27 were used to sort naive, central memory, regulatory and stem cell-like memory CD4+ T cells. Every sorted population had a purity above 95%. PBMCs were separated immediately by Lymphoprep density gradient centrifugation and were stained directly, without being cultured. So that batch effects would be minimized, each experiment stained and sorted samples in pairs, pairing one healthy donor with one patient. The CDR3 starts with the cysteine, ends with the phenylalanine, and has 17 residues. The retained sequence is limited to the CDR3, 51 bases, with the frame set at the first base. Trimming accounts for 7 bases at V and 4 bases at J, while the number of junction bases matched to no gene is 8. The germline V gene (reference sequence) supplies CDR1 LNHDA and CDR2 SQIVND.

The sample was naive CD4+ T cells from blood. Per the publication, the cell subset or site label means: true naive CD4+ T cells. This sequence was found in a man aged 30 to 45 with type 1 diabetes. The rearranged chain carries TRBV19 and TRBJ2-6, with TRBD1 identical over 12 junction bases. The DNA reads as follows: TGTGCCAGTAACGCCGGGACAGGGGGCTTAGGGGCCAACGTCCTGACTTTC. Its protein is CASNAGTGGLGANVLTF.